The 27 T cell receptor beta chains reported below all come from one sample, sequenced in a study of T cells after yellow fever vaccination. TCRdb independently ran MiXCR on the 5' RACE reads; one entry per CDR3 protein. This table has about 85,000 distinct CDR3 sequences, 13% appearing once. This specimen consisted of CD8+ T cells not binding an NS4B(214-222) dextramer, sorted from PBMCs, obtained 21 days after the first yellow fever vaccination. The receptors come from a young man who received the YFV17D yellow fever vaccine.

This clonotype appeared a few times. The J gene is TRBJ1-1, the V gene TRBV27; D gene ambiguous. Germline V gene lookup returns CDR1 MNHEY and CDR2 SMNVEV (reference sequence). The CDR3 covers 13 residues. Trimming stripped 3 bases from V and 5 bases from J, with 10 bases between. Here the CDR3 reads CASSFVGGTEAFF. DNA for the CDR3: TGTGCCAGCAGTTTTGTAGGAGGGACTGAAGCTTTCTTT.

The chain has TRBV9 and TRBJ2-5; possible D gene TRBD1, 6 bases. V lost 0 bases to trimming and J lost 9 bases, with 15 bases between them. The CDR3 runs to 14 residues. CDR1 is SGDLS, CDR2 YYNGEE, per germline. CDR3: CASSVVDSARAQYF. CDR3 DNA: TGTGCCAGCAGCGTAGTGGACAGCGCCAGGGCCCAGTACTTC.

The chain joins TRBV5-6 to TRBJ2-1; TRBD1 matches at 9 bases. The V gene end was trimmed by 4 bases and the J gene end by 8 bases; junction bases not matched to a gene: 7. From germline, CDR1 is SGHDT and CDR2 YYEEEE. CDR3 size: 14 residues. This CDR3 is CASSPGQGSDEQFF. The DNA of the CDR3 is TGTGCCAGCAGCCCCGGACAGGGGAGTGATGAGCAGTTCTTC.

Only a few counts were recorded for this clonotype. The gene calls are TRBV12-3 or TRBV12-4 and TRBJ2-1, with 7 bases identical to TRBD2. CDR3 length: 15 residues. V lost 6 bases to trimming and J lost 6 bases; unmatched junction nucleotides: 11. The CDR3 is CASSQAGGGRNEQFF. DNA of the CDR3: TGTGCCAGCAGCCAGGCGGGCGGGGGTCGCAATGAGCAGTTCTTC.

The table lists this clonotype with a few counts. The rearrangement uses TRBV7-8 and TRBJ2-3; 10 bases line up with TRBD2. The CDR3 covers 16 residues. Germline loops: CDR1 SGHVS, CDR2 FQNEAQ. V shed 3 bases and J 6 bases; nucleotides not matched to a gene: 9. CDR3: CASSFSGGLVVDTQYF. CDR3 DNA: TGTGCCAGCAGCTTTAGCGGGGGGCTGGTCGTGGATACGCAGTATTTT.

This clonotype was seen a handful of times. The genes are TRBV5-4 and TRBJ2-1, with D unclear. V lost 6 bases, J lost 7 bases, and 8 bases lay in between. The CDR3 runs 11 residues. Per the germline V gene, CDR1 is SGHNT and CDR2 is YYREEE (reference sequence). The CDR3 nucleotides read TGTGCCAGCACGATCGGGAATGAGCAGTTCTTC. Its translation is CASTIGNEQFF.

This clonotype turned up a few times. This chain uses TRBV6-2 or TRBV6-3 with TRBJ1-1, with 8 bases fitting TRBD1. The ends lost 0 bases at V and 4 bases at J; junction bases unmatched: 1. Looked up from germline, CDR1 is MNHEY and CDR2 is SVGEGT. The CDR3 totals 14 residues. CDR3 protein: CASSYSGQGTEAFF. CDR3 coding DNA: TGTGCCAGCAGTTACTCTGGACAGGGCACTGAAGCTTTCTTT.

The CDR3 DNA reads TGTGCCAGCAGCTTAGAGGGAAAGGATGCCCAGTACTTC. Protein: CASSLEGKDAQYF. The V call is TRBV7-6, the J call TRBJ2-5; unclear D gene. This CDR3 has 13 amino acids. V was cut by 1 base and J by 9 bases, with 12 bases left in between. Germline V gives CDR1 SGHVS, CDR2 FNYEAQ.

This clonotype was found a few times. The DNA of the CDR3 is TGTGCCAGCAGGCCAGGGGGGCCGGGTGAGCGGCAGTACTTC. Residues: CASRPGGPGERQYF. The V call is TRBV12-3 or TRBV12-4, the J call TRBJ2-7, with a weak D call TRBD1 (7 bases). This CDR3 comprises 14 residues. V was cut by 6 bases and J by 9 bases, with 21 bases left in between.

This clonotype was recorded a few times. The chain links TRBV5-5 to TRBJ2-7; TRBD2 is a possible D gene (6 bases). Trimming removed 3 bases from V and 3 bases from J, with 16 bases in between. The germline CDR1 and CDR2 sequences are SGHKS and YYEKEE (reference sequence). The CDR3 spans 15 residues. Here the CDR3 reads CASSSVGLGVYEQYF. The CDR3 nucleotides are TGTGCCAGCAGCTCCGTGGGACTTGGGGTCTACGAGCAGTACTTC.

The chain employs TRBV29-1 and TRBJ1-3; D remains ambiguous. The CDR3 length is 11 residues. Germline V gives CDR1 SQVTM, CDR2 ANQGSEA. V lost 4 bases and J lost 3, with 4 bases in between. CDR3 region: CSVVSGNTIYF. The CDR3 bases are TGCAGCGTTGTGAGTGGAAACACCATATATTTT.

There are many counts of this clonotype. The CDR3 reads CSARVLTGRGSGQPQHF. The DNA of the CDR3 is TGCAGTGCTAGAGTTTTGACAGGGAGGGGAAGCGGTCAGCCCCAGCATTTT. The chain couples TRBV20-1 to TRBJ1-5; 7 bases match TRBD1. The CDR3 consists of 17 residues. Germline assignment: CDR1 DFQATT and CDR2 SNEGSKA (reference sequence). Trimming removed 1 base from V and 6 bases from J; junction bases left unmatched: 15.

This clonotype has just a few counts. The chain combines TRBV9 with TRBJ2-1, with 7 bases aligning to TRBD2. Trimming at V came to 0 bases and at J to 5 bases, leaving 5 bases not matched to a gene. Looked up from germline, CDR1 is SGDLS and CDR2 is YYNGEE. The CDR3 length is 15 residues. CDR3 bases: TGTGCCAGCAGCGTAGAGAGCGGGGACCACAATGAGCAGTTCTTC. This codes for CASSVESGDHNEQFF.

This chain uses TRBV7-2 with TRBJ2-3; D remains unclear. The CDR3 is made up of 16 amino acids. V lost 0 bases and J 1 base, leaving 11 bases between the germline ends. Germline V gives CDR1 SGHTA, CDR2 FQGNSA. The DNA of the CDR3 is TGTGCCAGCAGCTTAGCACTGGTCGTTGGCACAGATACGCAGTATTTT. Its protein is CASSLALVVGTDTQYF.

This clonotype was counted only a few times. This chain connects TRBV18 to TRBJ2-2; tentatively, D is TRBD1 (6 bases). Germline assignment: CDR1 KGHSH and CDR2 LQKENI. The CDR3 totals 16 residues. V was pared by 1 base and J by 5 bases, with 14 bases between. The CDR3 sequence is CASSPQGVVQTGELFF. The CDR3 DNA follows: TGTGCCAGCTCACCACAGGGGGTTGTCCAAACCGGGGAGCTGTTTTTT.

V usage is TRBV6-1 and J usage is TRBJ2-7; the D gene is possibly TRBD2 (5 bases). V lost 3 bases, J lost 2 bases, and 11 bases lay in between. The CDR3 has 14 amino acids. Germline V CDR1 and CDR2: MNHNS, SASEGT. CDR3 in amino acids: CASSDLVEAYEQYV. CDR3 nucleotide sequence: TGTGCCAGCAGTGACCTCGTGGAGGCCTACGAGCAGTACGTC.

Only a few counts were recorded for this clonotype. The chain combines TRBV6-1 with TRBJ2-2; possibly TRBD1 for D (5 bases). The germline gives CDR1 MNHNS, CDR2 SASEGT. There are 16 residues in the CDR3. V lost 1 base to trimming and J lost 5 bases, with 14 bases between them. Written as DNA, the CDR3 is TGTGCCAGCAGTGAAGTCGGGCAGGGTATAACCGGGGAGCTGTTTTTT. This translates into CASSEVGQGITGELFF.

The chain employs TRBV10-3 and TRBJ2-3; D may be TRBD2 (7 bases). Trimming stripped 0 bases from V and 6 bases from J, with 19 bases between. CDR3 length: 17 amino acids. Germline lookup yields CDR1 ENHRY and CDR2 SYGVKD. CDR3 in DNA: TGTGCCATCAGTGAGTCGGGGACGGGGGGCCTCATTGATACGCAGTATTTT. It encodes CAISESGTGGLIDTQYF.

The CDR3 reads CASRNQRGGANPYTQYF. In DNA, the CDR3 is TGTGCCAGCAGGAACCAACGGGGGGGGGCGAACCCGTATACGCAGTATTTT. This chain joins TRBV2 and TRBJ2-3; TRBD2 aligns across 8 bases. CDR1 and CDR2 from the germline V gene are SNHLY and FYNNEI. This CDR3 has 17 amino acids. V gave up 6 bases and J gave up 7 bases; unmatched junction bases: 18.

The chain couples TRBV4-1 to TRBJ2-1; maybe TRBD1 (6 bases). Per the germline V gene, CDR1 is MGHRA and CDR2 is YSYEKL. The CDR3 spans 18 residues. With 0 bases removed from V and 5 bases from J, the gap between germline ends came to 20 bases. The CDR3 coding sequence is TGCGCCAGCAGCCAAGAAGGTGGTAGAACTTGGGACAACAATGAGCAGTTCTTC. This sequence encodes CASSQEGGRTWDNNEQFF.

The sample holds a few counts of this clonotype. V usage is TRBV24-1 and J usage is TRBJ2-2; 9 bases map to TRBD1. This CDR3 region has 16 residues. The germline CDR1 and CDR2 sequences are KGHDR and SFDVKD. The J segment lost 0 bases and the V segment lost 4 bases, leaving 2 bases of the junction unmatched. DNA for the CDR3: TGTGCCACCAGTGACCGGACAGGGGCGAACACCGGGGAGCTGTTTTTT. It yields the protein CATSDRTGANTGELFF.

In its sample, this clonotype was seen a few times. This sequence joins TRBV20-1 and TRBJ1-1; D is undetermined. The germline V gene has CDR1 DFQATT and CDR2 SNEGSKA (reference sequence). V was cut by 5 bases and J by 0 bases, with 13 bases left in between. The CDR3 is made up of 14 amino acids. Written as DNA, the CDR3 is TGCAGTGCTCGACTGGATATTATGAACACTGAAGCTTTCTTT. Translated, it gives CSARLDIMNTEAFF.

The table lists this clonotype with a few counts. The chain couples TRBV20-1 to TRBJ1-1; 9 positions match TRBD1. The CDR3 consists of 15 residues. Losses at the gene ends were 3 bases for V and 6 bases for J; bases not matched to a gene: 11. Germline V gives CDR1 DFQATT, CDR2 SNEGSKA (reference sequence). The CDR3 sequence: CSARDFGDRASEAFF. CDR3 coding DNA: TGCAGTGCTAGGGATTTTGGGGACAGGGCATCTGAAGCTTTCTTT.

This clonotype was seen more than once but under ten times. V gene TRBV5-1 combines with J gene TRBJ2-5; D not certain. Deletions cut 4 bases from V and 3 bases from J, with 16 bases between. CDR3 size: 15 residues. The germline CDR1 and CDR2 sequences are SGHRS and YFSETQ. CDR3 in amino acids: CASSGQFSWEETQYF. The CDR3 region has the DNA TGCGCCAGCAGCGGCCAGTTTAGTTGGGAAGAGACCCAGTACTTC. The variable domain in full, with the rest retrieved from reference TRBV5-1 and TRBJ2-5, is KAGVTQTPRYLIKTRGQQVTLSCSPISGHRSVSWYQQTPGQGLQFLFEYFSETQRNKGNFPGRFSGRQFSNSRSEMNVSTLELGDSALYLCASSGQFSWEETQYFGPGTRLLVL.

The rearrangement links TRBV4-3 to TRBJ1-5; 9 nucleotides agree with TRBD1. The junction had 5 bases not matched to a gene; V was cut back by 3 bases and J by 2 bases. This CDR3 is 16 amino acids long. Looked up from germline, CDR1 is LGHNA and CDR2 is YSLEER. The CDR3 DNA sequence: TGCGCCAGCAGCCACGGAACAGGGGGCGGCAATCAGCCCCAGCATTTT. Its protein product is CASSHGTGGGNQPQHF.

This rearrangement joins TRBV28 to TRBJ1-5; TRBD1 matches 9 bases. V was pared by 6 bases and J by 6 bases, with 12 bases of the junction left unmatched. The germline CDR1 and CDR2 sequences are MDHEN and SYDVKM. This CDR3 is 16 amino acids long. The CDR3 DNA is TGTGCCAGCAGCTCCCTTCGGACAGGGGTTGTTCAGCCCCAGCATTTT. Protein product: CASSSLRTGVVQPQHF.

This clonotype was observed a handful of times. The chain couples TRBV7-8 to TRBJ2-3, with D possibly being TRBD1 (5 bases). Germline CDR1 SGHVS, CDR2 FQNEAQ. This CDR3 is 14 amino acids long. The germline V and J ends were trimmed by 2 bases and 5 bases, with 11 bases remaining between them. Written as DNA, the CDR3 is TGTGCCAGCAGCTTACCTACAGGTGGAGATACGCAGTATTTT. This translates into CASSLPTGGDTQYF.